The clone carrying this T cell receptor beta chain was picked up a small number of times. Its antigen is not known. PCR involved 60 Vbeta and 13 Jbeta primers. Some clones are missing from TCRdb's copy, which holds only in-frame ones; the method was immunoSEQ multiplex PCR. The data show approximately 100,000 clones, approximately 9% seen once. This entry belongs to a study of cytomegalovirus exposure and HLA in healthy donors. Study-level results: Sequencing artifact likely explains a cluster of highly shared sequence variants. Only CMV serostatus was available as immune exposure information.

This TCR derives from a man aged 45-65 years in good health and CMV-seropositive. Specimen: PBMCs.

This chain's CDR3 is CASSKIQGLTEAFF. CDR3 DNA: TGTGCCAGCAGTAAAATACAGGGGCTCACTGAAGCTTTCTTT. The chain uses TRBV11-2 and TRBJ1-1, with 7 positions matching TRBD1. The germline V gene has CDR1 SGHAT and CDR2 FQNNGV. The junction had 8 bases not matched to a gene; V was cut back by 6 bases and J by 4 bases. This CDR3 contains 14 residues.